Listed below are T cell receptor beta chains from one sample, sequenced in a study of neurological immune-mediated disorders. TCRdb analysed the 5' RACE reads with MiXCR anew, one entry per CDR3 protein. This sample yields around 47,000 distinct CDR3 sequences, of which 10% to 15% are seen a single time; around 1.3% belongs to the top ten. The sample taken for sequencing was PBMCs. These receptors were taken from a female donor in good health. CDR3s include the opening cysteine and the closing phenylalanine or tryptophan. The D gene is left open where the match is weak. Not all rows give a size; the values are once, few, many and, for expanded clones, a class.

clone_size j_call v_call d_call cdr3_nt cdr3_aa
. TRBJ2-3 TRBV29-1 TRBD1 TGCAGCGTTGCTTTGCCAGGGGGCTTTGGCACAGATACGCAGTATTTT CSVALPGGFGTDTQYF
many TRBJ1-6 TRBV9 . TGTGCCAGCAGCGCCCGTCGTTCCTCCTATAATTCACCCCTCCACTTT CASSARRSSYNSPLHF
many TRBJ1-3 TRBV28 . TGTGCCAGGAGATTTCCAGGACCTGGAAACACCATATATTTT CARRFPGPGNTIYF
many TRBJ1-1 TRBV3-1 . TGTGCCAGCAGCCAAGAGGGTAGCCTCACTGAAGCTTTCTTT CASSQEGSLTEAFF
many TRBJ2-5 TRBV5-1 . TGCGCCAGCAGCGTTGGCAGGGGAGAGACCCAGTACTTC CASSVGRGETQYF
few TRBJ1-1 TRBV5-6 . TGTGCCAGCAAGGTCGTCTCGGGGAACTCTTTGGGGGCCACTGAAGCTTTCTTT CASKVVSGNSLGATEAFF
many TRBJ2-1 TRBV12-3/TRBV12-4 TRBD2 TGTGCCAGCAGTTTTTTACTGCGGCTAGCGGGATTAGCGGGGTACAATGAGCAGTTCTTC CASSFLLRLAGLAGYNEQFF
many TRBJ2-1 TRBV5-1 TRBD1 TGCGCCAGCAGCCCGGTCCCGGGACAGGGTTCAAGCTCCTACAATGAGCAGTTCTTC CASSPVPGQGSSSYNEQFF
many TRBJ2-5 TRBV13 TRBD2 TGTGCCAGCAGCTTTGGCGGGAGGTCTGAGACCCAGTACTTC CASSFGGRSETQYF
many TRBJ2-3 TRBV18 . TGTGCCAGCTCACCAAGCCAGGGGACAGATACGCAGTATTTT CASSPSQGTDTQYF
many TRBJ2-5 TRBV5-1 . TGCGCCAGCAGCTTCCGGGGAGTCCCTACCCGGTACCAAGAGACCCAGTACTTC CASSFRGVPTRYQETQYF
. TRBJ1-6 TRBV6-5 . TGTGCCAGCAGTTGGGGTAAAAATTCACCCCTCCACTTT CASSWGKNSPLHF
few TRBJ1-1 TRBV18 TRBD1 TGTGCCAGCTCACAGGGGGCAAGGTCTGAAGCTTTCTTT CASSQGARSEAFF
many TRBJ2-1 TRBV24-1 . TGTGCCACCAGTGAACGCCTAGCGAGGAGCTCCTACAATGAGCAGTTCTTC CATSERLARSSYNEQFF
many TRBJ1-1 TRBV6-2/TRBV6-3 . TGTGCCAGCAGCAGGGACACCTACACTGAAGCTTTCTTT CASSRDTYTEAFF
many TRBJ2-5 TRBV25-1 . TGTGCCAGCAGTATCCGGGGCACCCAAGAGACCCAGTACTTC CASSIRGTQETQYF
many TRBJ2-4 TRBV4-2 . TGTGCCAGCAGCCAAACACAGGCACCTAATGGCCTAGCCAAAAACATTCAGTACTTC CASSQTQAPNGLAKNIQYF
many TRBJ2-7 TRBV5-1 . TGCGCCAGCAGCTTGGCCGAGAGTTTAGGGCAGTACTTC CASSLAESLGQYF
many TRBJ2-2 TRBV10-2 TRBD2 TGCGCCAGCAGTGAGTCGCCGGTTAGGAGCGGGGGGTCCCACACCGGGGAGCTGTTTTTT CASSESPVRSGGSHTGELFF
many TRBJ1-5 TRBV20-1 TRBD1 TGCAGTGCTGCAGGGGGCGGACAGCCCCAGCATTTT CSAAGGGQPQHF
many TRBJ2-1 TRBV5-1 . TGCGCCAGCAGCTTAGGAGGGGGCAGGGAGCAGTTCTTC CASSLGGGREQFF
once TRBJ2-5 TRBV15 . TGTGCCACCAGCACGGGGCGAGAGACCCAGTACTTC CATSTGRETQYF
. TRBJ2-3 TRBV6-5 TRBD1 TGTGCCAACAGGGGCAGTAGCGCAGATACGCAGTATTTT CANRGSSADTQYF
many TRBJ1-1 TRBV3-1 . TGTGCCAGCAGCCAAGGGCTTTTGAGGGACACTGAAGCTTTCTTT CASSQGLLRDTEAFF
many TRBJ2-6 TRBV25-1 . TGTGCCAGCAGTGAATATTCTGGGGCCAACGTCCTGACTTTC CASSEYSGANVLTF
many TRBJ2-7 TRBV11-2 TRBD2 TGTGCCAGCAGCAACTCGGGGGGAGGATCCTACGAGCAGTACTTC CASSNSGGGSYEQYF
. TRBJ1-5 TRBV5-1 . TGCGCCAGCAGCTTGGATGGGGAGGGAGGGAGTCAGCCCCAGCATTTT CASSLDGEGGSQPQHF
many TRBJ2-7 TRBV30 TRBD1 TGTGCCTGGAGCCGACAGGGGAACGAGCAGTACTTC CAWSRQGNEQYF
. TRBJ2-1 TRBV12-3/TRBV12-4 TRBD2 TGTGTCAGCAGCTTAGCGGGGGCCCTATACAATGAGCAGTTCTTC CVSSLAGALYNEQFF
many TRBJ2-7 TRBV18 . TGTGCCAGCTCACCACCAGGGGCATCCAACCCAGAGCAGTACTTC CASSPPGASNPEQYF
many TRBJ1-2 TRBV4-2 . TGTGCCAGCAGCCTGGGACACATCGGGGGCTATGGCTACACCTTC CASSLGHIGGYGYTF
many TRBJ1-1 TRBV10-2 . TGCGCCAGCATTAGTAGAGGGGAGGCTGAAGCTTTCTTT CASISRGEAEAFF
many TRBJ1-3 TRBV3-1 . TGTGCCAGCAGCCTATCGGACGGAAGCTCTGGAAACACCATATATTTT CASSLSDGSSGNTIYF
many TRBJ1-2 TRBV3-1 TRBD1 TGTGCCAGCAGCCAAGATAAGGGGGGACAGTATGGCTACACCTTC CASSQDKGGQYGYTF
many TRBJ2-7 TRBV6-1 TRBD2 TGTGCCAGCAGCCGGACTAGCGGGGGTTACGAGCAGTACTTC CASSRTSGGYEQYF
many TRBJ1-2 TRBV28 . TGTGCCAGCAGTTGGACAGTTAACTATGGCTACACCTTC CASSWTVNYGYTF
few TRBJ2-2 TRBV21-1 . TGTGCCAGCAGCAAAGATGGGTGTCGGGGGGAGGGCACCGGGGAGCTGTTTTTT CASSKDGCRGEGTGELFF
few TRBJ2-1 TRBV3-1 . TGTGCCAGCAGCCACGAGGTAGCGGAGAAGCAGTTCTTC CASSHEVAEKQFF
many TRBJ1-5 TRBV5-4 . TGTGCCAGCAGCTTCCCAAATCAGCCCCAGCATTTT CASSFPNQPQHF
many TRBJ2-1 TRBV5-1 . TGCGCCAGCAGCGCGGGAACGTACAATGAGCAGTTCTTC CASSAGTYNEQFF
many TRBJ2-1 TRBV7-9 . TGTGCCAGCAGCTTAGAATTGCAGGGTACGGACAATGAGCAGTTCTTC CASSLELQGTDNEQFF
many TRBJ1-2 TRBV13 . TGTGCCAGCAGCTTCACGGGGGGGGCACAAGGCTACACCTTC CASSFTGGAQGYTF
medium-sized TRBJ2-7 TRBV3-1 . TGTGCCAGCAGCCGCGCGAGGGAGCAGTACTTC CASSRAREQYF
. TRBJ2-5 TRBV2 TRBD1 TGTGCCAGCAGGGGACAGTGGGTGCGAGGGGAGACCCAGTACTTC CASRGQWVRGETQYF
many TRBJ1-2 TRBV5-1 TRBD1 TGCGCCAGCAGCCCCCGGGACAGGGGGGATAGGATCTATGGCTACACCTTC CASSPRDRGDRIYGYTF